Shown below are 3 T cell receptor beta chains from a single sample sequenced in a study of memory CD4+ T cells and cytomegalovirus serostatus. The sort gate was single viable CD3+CD4+CD8-CD45RO+ cells for memory CD4+ T cells. Sequenced by immunoSEQ multiplex PCR; TCRdb stores in-frame clones only, minus some. Here the sample spans 55,000 or so clones, over 60% being singletons. Sequenced material: memory CD4+ T cells from blood. These receptors all come from an adult in good health and CMV-seropositive.

The chain recombines TRBV7-6 with TRBJ2-5, with D possibly TRBD1 on 6 matching bases. Germline V gene data show CDR1 as SGHVS and CDR2 as FNYEAQ. Trimming took off 4 bases at V and 2 bases at J, with 20 bases between the two ends. The CDR3 consists of 17 residues. The CDR3 DNA sequence: TGTGCCAGCAGCTCTAAATCAGGGGCCGGTACGCAAGAGACCCAGTACTTC. It specifies CASSSKSGAGTQETQYF.

The V and J genes are TRBV7-2 and TRBJ2-7, with D uncertain. The CDR3 has 12 residues. Germline CDR1 SGHTA, CDR2 FQGNSA. The V and J ends lost 5 bases and 3 bases respectively, with 8 bases between them. The CDR3 here is CASSLNGYEQYF. CDR3 coding DNA: TGTGCCAGCAGCCTGAATGGCTACGAGCAGTACTTC.

The rearrangement uses TRBV7-9 and TRBJ1-1, with 8 bases fitting TRBD1. The CDR3 contains 13 residues. CDR1 is SEHNR and CDR2 is FQNEAQ in the germline V gene (reference sequence). V shed 3 bases and J 4 bases; nucleotides not matched to a gene: 1. The CDR3 reads CASSLGTGTEAFF. CDR3 DNA sequence: TGTGCCAGCAGCTTGGGGACAGGCACTGAAGCTTTCTTT.